These 32 T cell receptor beta chains were sequenced from one sample in a study of Graves' ophthalmopathy and Graves' hyperthyroidism. For repertoire sequencing, the TCR beta CDR3 regions were amplified from RNA transcripts. RT-PCR with HTBI primers came first, then second-round multiplex PCR. Each CDR3 protein gets one entry after TCRdb re-called the multiplex PCR reads with MiXCR. The sample yields about 740,000 distinct CDR3 sequences, 40% seen once. Sequenced material: peripheral blood. The source is an adult man with Graves' ophthalmopathy.

The V gene is TRBV20-1, the J gene TRBJ2-6, with 7 positions matching TRBD1. V was pared by 0 bases and J by 3 bases, with 2 bases of the junction left unmatched. This CDR3 region has 15 residues. CDR1 and CDR2 (germline): DFQATT, SNEGSKA (reference sequence). This CDR3 is CSARETGVGANVLTF. The CDR3 region has the DNA TGCAGTGCTAGAGAAACAGGGGTTGGGGCCAACGTCCTGACTTTC.

This clonotype was seen more than once but under ten times. The chain has TRBV4-2 and TRBJ1-2; TRBD1 might be the D (5 bases). The length of the CDR3 is 14 residues. Trimming removed 4 bases from V and 6 bases from J, with 15 bases in between. Per the germline V gene, CDR1 is LGHNA and CDR2 is YNFKEQ. CDR3: CASSPPARVNGYTF. CDR3 nucleotides: TGTGCCAGCAGCCCCCCCGCCAGGGTGAATGGCTACACCTTC.

This chain uses TRBV10-3 with TRBJ1-1; the match to TRBD1 covers 9 bases. Germline CDR1 ENHRY, CDR2 SYGVKD. Trimming removed 7 bases from V and 8 bases from J; junction bases left unmatched: 8. The CDR3 is 13 residues long. CDR3 region: CAIKGGTGPEAFF. CDR3 sequence (DNA): TGTGCCATCAAGGGAGGGACAGGGCCAGAAGCTTTCTTT.

On this clonotype: This could be a read error, since a much larger clone is one nucleotide away. The chain carries TRBV7-1 and TRBJ1-2; the D is unclear. TRBV7-1 is filed as an ORF, its function uncertain. The V end lost 2 bases, the J end lost 6 bases, and 4 bases lay between the germline ends. The CDR3 is made up of 11 amino acids. The DNA for the CDR3 is TGTGCCAGCAGCTCATGCGATGGCTACACCTTC. Translated: CASSSCDGYTF.

The chain uses TRBV7-2 and TRBJ1-4, with 7 bases matching TRBD1. In germline, CDR1 is SGHTA, CDR2 FQGNSA. After removal of 6 bases from V and 13 bases from J, the junction contained 17 bases not matched to a gene. There are 15 residues in the CDR3. The CDR3 DNA follows: TGTGCCAGCAGTTTAAACGGGGGGCCTCCAGGGGGACTGTTTTTT. It encodes CASSLNGGPPGGLFF.

This chain links TRBV29-1 with TRBJ1-1; D gene ambiguous. The CDR3 is 12 residues long. The ends were cut back, 4 bases at V and 1 base at J, with 7 bases in the middle. Germline CDR1 and CDR2: SQVTM and ANQGSEA. Here the CDR3 DNA reads TGCAGCGTTGCGTTCGGGAACACTGAAGCTTTCTTT. Its translation: CSVAFGNTEAFF.

This clonotype was detected only a few times. The rearrangement joins TRBV2 to TRBJ2-1, with D uncertain. V lost 6 bases, J lost 6 bases, and 3 bases lay in between. Germline lookup yields CDR1 SNHLY and CDR2 FYNNEI. CDR3 length equals 10 residues. CDR3 nucleotides: TGTGCCAGCAGGGGCAATGAGCAGTTCTTC. The encoded protein is CASRGNEQFF. The full variable domain, with the rest looked up from reference TRBV2 and TRBJ2-1, is EPEVTQTPSHQVTQMGQEVILRCVPISNHLYFYWYRQILGQKVEFLVSFYNNEISEKSEIFDDQFSVERPDGSNFTLKIRSTKLEDSAMYFCASRGNEQFFGPGTRLTVL.

This clonotype came up a few times. The V call is TRBV20-1, the J call TRBJ2-5; 8 nucleotides align to TRBD1. Trimming cost V 4 bases and J 5 bases; bases outside gene matches: 6. Germline V gives CDR1 DFQATT, CDR2 SNEGSKA (reference sequence). The CDR3 contains 13 residues. For the CDR3, the DNA is TGCAGTGCTACAGGGGGCGTGGGGGAGACCCAGTACTTC. Encoded protein: CSATGGVGETQYF.

The chain joins TRBV5-5 to TRBJ2-7; TRBD1 matches at 8 bases. Per the germline V gene, CDR1 is SGHKS and CDR2 is YYEKEE (reference sequence). The J segment lost 7 bases and the V segment lost 4 bases, leaving 7 bases of the junction unmatched. The CDR3 is 13 amino acids. CDR3 loop: CASSRQGQREQYF. Written as DNA, the CDR3 is TGTGCCAGCAGCAGACAGGGGCAAAGAGAGCAGTACTTC.

This clonotype appeared once. This may be a read error, as it is one base from a much larger clone. V gene TRBV20-1 combines with J gene TRBJ1-1, with no clear D. The CDR3 contains 12 residues. The germline CDR1 and CDR2 sequences are DFQATT and SNEGSKA (reference sequence). The DNA of the CDR3 is TGCAGTGGTAGAGATCAGAGCACTGAAGCTTTCTTT. Translated: CSGRDQSTEAFF.

This clonotype has more than one count but fewer than ten. The chain employs TRBV7-9 and TRBJ1-1, with D perhaps matching TRBD1 (6 bases). This CDR3 contains 14 residues. Trimming took off 8 bases at V and 4 bases at J, with 17 bases between the two ends. Germline values: CDR1 SEHNR, CDR2 FQNEAQ (reference sequence). CDR3 sequence (DNA): TGTGCCAGCCTCAGTCCGGGGGGGCGCACTGAAGCTTTCTTT. As protein: CASLSPGGRTEAFF.

This clonotype was recorded a few times. The chain couples TRBV7-2 to TRBJ2-5, with D perhaps given as TRBD1 or TRBD2 (5 bases each). Trimming took off 3 bases at V and 5 bases at J, with 16 bases between the two ends. CDR1 and CDR2 (germline): SGHTA, FQGNSA. The CDR3 consists of 15 residues. CDR3 in DNA: TGTGCCAGCAGCTTTAGACCCGGGACGGTCGAGACCCAGTACTTC. Encoded protein: CASSFRPGTVETQYF.

This chain links TRBV27 with TRBJ2-5, with 10 bases fitting TRBD1. CDR1 and CDR2 from the germline V gene are MNHEY and SMNVEV (reference sequence). J gave up 6 bases and V 3 bases, and 7 bases lay outside the gene matches. The CDR3 covers 15 residues. The CDR3 loop reads CASSLTGGGIQTQYF. The DNA of the CDR3 is TGTGCCAGCAGTTTGACAGGGGGCGGAATTCAGACCCAGTACTTC.

This clonotype showed up many times. This rearrangement joins TRBV19 to TRBJ2-7, with TRBD1 matching over 8 bases. J gave up 6 bases and V 4 bases, and 11 bases lay outside the gene matches. Germline V gene lookup returns CDR1 LNHDA and CDR2 SQIVND (reference sequence). CDR3 length equals 15 residues. CDR3 nucleotide sequence: TGTGCCAGTAGTACCCTGGACCGACAGGGGAGCGAGCAGTACTTC. This encodes CASSTLDRQGSEQYF.

To note about this clonotype: An end of the junction differs from the germline gene, which may be a read error. This chain joins TRBV7-3 and TRBJ2-6, with D perhaps assigned TRBD1 or TRBD2 (5 bases each). CDR1 SGHTA and CDR2 FQGTGA come from the germline V gene. The CDR3 runs to 20 residues. The CDR3 spells CASSLRTRGRPSSRANVLTF. DNA of the CDR3: TGTGCCAGCAGCTTACGTACCCGGGGCAGGCCTAGCTCTAGGGCCAACGTCCTGACTTTC.

This clonotype was detected only a few times. The chain has TRBV7-9 and TRBJ2-7; D is possibly TRBD2 (6 bases). Germline CDR1 SEHNR, CDR2 FQNEAQ (reference sequence). Trimming stripped 3 bases from V and 12 bases from J, with 15 bases between. This CDR3 region has 12 residues. The CDR3 sequence is CASSLRGLRAYF. The DNA of the CDR3 is TGTGCCAGCAGCTTGAGGGGACTGAGGGCGTACTTC.

This clonotype has a handful of counts. The genes are TRBV7-2 and TRBJ2-7; 9 bases fit TRBD2. The germline V gene encodes CDR1 SGHTA and CDR2 FQGNSA. CDR3 length equals 15 residues. V lost 2 bases, J lost 3 bases, and 5 bases stayed unmatched. CDR3 sequence (DNA): TGTGCCAGCAGCTTATCGGCTAGCGGGGACTACGAGCAGTACTTC. Its translation is CASSLSASGDYEQYF. Full variable domain (outside the CDR3, taken from reference TRBV7-2 and TRBJ2-7): GAGVSQSPSNKVTEKGKDVELRCDPISGHTALYWYRQSLGQGLEFLIYFQGNSAPDKSGLPSDRFSAERTGGSVSTLTIQRTQQEDSAVYLCASSLSASGDYEQYFGPGTRLTVT.

This chain uses TRBV7-9 with TRBJ2-6; the D call may be TRBD1 or TRBD2 (6 bases each). Trimming cost V 1 base and J 2 bases, with 12 bases left between them. Germline V CDR1 and CDR2: SEHNR, FQNEAQ (reference sequence). This CDR3 has 17 residues. The CDR3 spells CASSLGSGAAGANVLTF. Written as DNA, the CDR3 is TGTGCCAGCAGCTTAGGCTCGGGGGCGGCTGGGGCCAACGTCCTGACTTTC.

The chain is built from TRBV15 and TRBJ1-2; the D gene is possibly TRBD1 (5 bases). V was shortened by 5 bases and J by 3 bases, with 16 bases between the two germline ends. CDR1 is LNHNV, CDR2 YYDKDF, per germline (reference sequence). The CDR3 runs to 15 residues. The CDR3 region has the DNA TGTGCCACCAGCTTAGGGGAGGACACCTACTATGGCTACACCTTC. The encoded protein is CATSLGEDTYYGYTF.

The sample holds a few counts of this clonotype. The chain recombines TRBV12-3 or TRBV12-4 with TRBJ2-5, with 8 bases matching TRBD2. The CDR3 spans 14 residues. J was trimmed by 2 bases and V by 6 bases; bases with no gene match: 5. For the CDR3, the DNA is TGTGCCAGCAGCACCCGGGGGGGTCAAGAGACCCAGTACTTC. Translated: CASSTRGGQETQYF.

The V and J genes are TRBV6-6 and TRBJ2-7; 9 nucleotides line up with TRBD1. The junction had 8 bases not matched to a gene; V was cut back by 8 bases and J by 9 bases. This CDR3 has 12 residues. CDR1 and CDR2 (germline): MNHNY, SVGAGI (reference sequence). CDR3 loop: CASRDRVSWQYF. CDR3 nucleotide sequence: TGTGCCAGCCGGGACAGGGTTTCGTGGCAGTACTTC.

The gene calls are TRBV7-9 and TRBJ2-5; D remains ambiguous. Germline assignment: CDR1 SEHNR and CDR2 FQNEAQ (reference sequence). V dropped 1 base and J dropped 5 bases, with 11 bases sitting between them. The CDR3 consists of 14 residues. CDR3 bases: TGTGCCAGCAGCTTAGGTGGTAGCCGGGAGACCCAGTACTTC. It codes for CASSLGGSRETQYF.

This clonotype has a count of ten or more. The J gene is TRBJ2-5, the V gene TRBV9; a possible D gene is TRBD1 (6 bases). CDR3 length: 15 residues. Trimming removed 0 bases from V and 4 bases from J, with 13 bases in between. Germline CDR1 is SGDLS and CDR2 is YYNGEE. The CDR3 nucleotides are TGTGCCAGCAGCGTAGCTCATACAGGGTCAGAGACCCAGTACTTC. The encoded protein is CASSVAHTGSETQYF.

Concerning this clonotype: A read error may explain this, as a much larger clone is one base away. The chain links TRBV7-9 to TRBJ1-6; D gene uncertain. In germline, CDR1 is SEHNR, CDR2 FQNEAQ (reference sequence). There are 14 residues in the CDR3. The CDR3: CASSQSGVGSLLHF. The CDR3 region has the DNA TGTGCCAGCAGCCAGTCGGGTGTCGGTTCACTCCTCCACTTT.

The chain employs TRBV2 and TRBJ2-5; tentatively, D is TRBD1 (6 bases). Germline-derived CDR1 and CDR2 are SNHLY and FYNNEI. The CDR3 runs to 16 residues. V shed 6 bases and J shed 5 bases, with 22 bases lying between them. The CDR3 sequence is CASSQSRGSLGETQYF. The CDR3, as DNA: TGTGCCAGCAGCCAATCAAGGGGGTCACTCGGGGAGACCCAGTACTTC.

This chain joins TRBV9 and TRBJ2-5; unclear D gene. Germline CDR1 is SGDLS and CDR2 is YYNGEE. V lost 4 bases and J 1 base, leaving 11 bases between the germline ends. The CDR3 covers 14 residues. This chain's CDR3 is CASSFFSGQETQYF. The CDR3 nucleotides are TGTGCCAGCAGCTTTTTTTCAGGCCAAGAGACCCAGTACTTC.

This clonotype was counted ten times or more. The chain is built from TRBV7-6 and TRBJ1-1; D might be TRBD1 (5 bases). With 1 base removed from V and 0 bases from J, the gap between germline ends came to 15 bases. The CDR3 loop spans 17 amino acids. Germline values: CDR1 SGHVS, CDR2 FNYEAQ. The CDR3 loop is CASSLDYGGALNTEAFF. The CDR3 DNA reads TGTGCCAGCAGCTTAGATTACGGGGGAGCCCTGAACACTGAAGCTTTCTTT.

A note on this clonotype: It may be a read error: a sequence one base away is much more abundant. The CDR3 carries no conserved terminal phenylalanine or tryptophan, so it likely arises from a read error. The chain employs TRBV7-2 and TRBJ1-2; D remains ambiguous. Germline CDR1 and CDR2: SGHTA and FQGNSA. Trimming shortened V by 3 bases and J by 4 bases, and 6 bases separated the two germline ends. CDR3 length: 12 residues. The DNA of the CDR3 is TGTGCCAGCAGCTTCAGAACCTATGGCTACACCCTC. Translated, it gives CASSFRTYGYTL.

At least ten counts were recorded for this clonotype. The chain combines TRBV7-2 with TRBJ1-3, with a possible D match to TRBD1 (5 bases). The ends were cut back, 5 bases at V and 4 bases at J, with 15 bases in the middle. The length of the CDR3 is 15 residues. The germline CDR1 and CDR2 sequences are SGHTA and FQGNSA. The DNA of the CDR3 is TGTGCCAGCAGCCCTGATGTGGGGCTCGGAAACACCATATATTTT. Its translation: CASSPDVGLGNTIYF.

The chain carries TRBV2 and TRBJ1-4; 8 bases line up with TRBD1. Germline V lookup: CDR1 SNHLY, CDR2 FYNNEI. V shed 5 bases and J 5 bases; nucleotides not matched to a gene: 7. The CDR3 is 15 amino acids. This CDR3 is CASSPGDRKNEKLFF. CDR3 bases: TGTGCCAGCAGTCCAGGGGACAGGAAAAATGAAAAACTGTTTTTT.

This clonotype occurred once. The rearrangement uses TRBV25-1 and TRBJ2-7; no definite D call. The CDR3 has 12 residues. Per germline, CDR1 MGHDK and CDR2 SYGVNS. The V and J ends lost 6 bases and 5 bases respectively, with 11 bases between them. The CDR3 sequence is CASSSYMHEQYF. The CDR3 nucleotides are TGTGCCAGCAGCTCTTACATGCACGAGCAGTACTTC.

This clonotype was counted at least ten times. The CDR3 DNA reads as TGTGCCAGCTCCGATCCTTTCTATGGCTACACCTTC. Translation: CASSDPFYGYTF. J is TRBJ1-2 and V is TRBV19; unclear D gene. Germline V gives CDR1 LNHDA, CDR2 SQIVND (reference sequence). The CDR3 is 12 residues long. V was pared by 9 bases and J by 4 bases, with 12 bases between.